The 10 T cell receptor beta chains in this list originate from one sample, sequenced in a study of cytotoxic CD8 clonotypes in ibrutinib-treated CLL. Only in-frame clones appear in the TCRdb table, and some are missing; sequencing was by immunoSEQ multiplex PCR. The table has fewer than 300,000 clones, roughly four fifths seen once; the top ten hold about 5%. The sample here was PBMCs, taken at disease progression, from a patient treated with ibrutinib. These receptors came from a human donor with chronic lymphocytic leukemia.

The chain links TRBV19 to TRBJ1-2; tentative D call: TRBD1 (5 bases). The V end was cut by 5 bases, the J end by 4 bases, with 17 bases between. This CDR3 is 15 amino acids long. The germline gives CDR1 LNHDA, CDR2 SQIVND (reference sequence). In DNA, the CDR3 is TGTGCCAGTAGTCCCCTCAGGGTTGTTGGCTATGGCTACACCTTC. Protein product: CASSPLRVVGYGYTF.

V gene TRBV19 combines with J gene TRBJ2-4; D perhaps matches TRBD1 (5 bases). This CDR3 has 14 amino acids. The germline V gene has CDR1 LNHDA and CDR2 SQIVND (reference sequence). Trimming removed 5 bases from V and 6 bases from J, with 14 bases in between. CDR3 DNA: TGTGCCAGTAGTTTCTTGGGGCCCCTAAACATTCAGTACTTC. It is translated as CASSFLGPLNIQYF.

This rearrangement joins TRBV6-1 to TRBJ2-7; D may be TRBD1 or TRBD2 (5 bases each). The germline gives CDR1 MNHNS, CDR2 SASEGT. CDR3 length equals 14 residues. Trimming pared 5 bases from V and 2 bases from J, leaving 13 bases between. The CDR3 region has the DNA TGTGCCAGCAGTTTGGGACCGCTACCCTACGAGCAGTACTTC. It is translated as CASSLGPLPYEQYF.

As to this clone: Germline and junction disagree at one end, which may indicate a read error. CDR3 bases: TGTGCCAACAGTGAGTGGACAGCACTTAACTATGGCTACACCTTC. This sequence encodes CANSEWTALNYGYTF. The chain carries TRBV2 and TRBJ1-2; a possible D gene is TRBD1 (6 bases). Per germline, CDR1 SNHLY and CDR2 FYNNEI. The CDR3 consists of 15 residues. The variable domain in full, with the rest retrieved from reference TRBV2 and TRBJ1-2, is EPEVTQTPSHQVTQMGQEVILRCVPISNHLYFYWYRQILGQKVEFLVSFYNNEISEKSEIFDDQFSVERPDGSNFTLKIRSTKLEDSAMYFCANSEWTALNYGYTFGSGTRLTVV.

The chain links TRBV29-1 to TRBJ2-7; 11 nucleotides agree with TRBD1. Germline trimming cut 5 bases from V and 5 bases from J; bases unmatched to any gene: 14. The germline V gene has CDR1 SQVTM and CDR2 ANQGSEA. This CDR3 has 16 amino acids. The CDR3 DNA reads TGCAGCGTTAGGACCGGGACAGGGGGAAGGTACGACGAGCAGTACTTC. Translated: CSVRTGTGGRYDEQYF.

The chain employs TRBV29-1 and TRBJ2-3, with TRBD2 as a possible D gene (7 bases). Per the germline V gene, CDR1 is SQVTM and CDR2 is ANQGSEA. The CDR3 is made up of 16 amino acids. V lost 3 bases to trimming and J lost 4 bases, with 20 bases between them. The CDR3 bases are TGCAGCGTTGAGGGACCCCAGGGGAGGGTACCAGATACGCAGTATTTT. Residues: CSVEGPQGRVPDTQYF.

The gene calls are TRBV9 and TRBJ2-3, with D maybe TRBD1 (6 bases). Deletions cut 4 bases from V and 6 bases from J, with 9 bases between. This CDR3 region has 12 residues. The germline V gene encodes CDR1 SGDLS and CDR2 YYNGEE. In DNA form, the CDR3 reads TGTGCCAGCAGCCCCCAGGGGGATACGCAGTATTTT. Translated, it gives CASSPQGDTQYF.

The chain links TRBV27 to TRBJ1-2; TRBD1 matches at 10 bases. The CDR3 has 15 amino acids. The V gene's germline CDR1 is MNHEY and CDR2 SMNVEV (reference sequence). V trimming: 5 bases; J trimming: 3 bases; junction bases outside the gene matches: 6. CDR3 amino acids: CASSNLGQGDYGYTF. The CDR3 region has the DNA TGTGCCAGCAGTAATCTCGGACAGGGGGACTATGGCTACACCTTC.

In this sample, this clone turned up a few times. The V and J genes are TRBV2 and TRBJ1-5, with D tentatively TRBD1 (6 bases). CDR1 and CDR2 (germline): SNHLY, FYNNEI. The CDR3 has 14 residues. V lost 5 bases, J lost 2 bases, and 10 bases lay in between. The DNA of the CDR3 is TGTGCCAGCAGTCCACAGGGCGGCAATCAGCCCCAGCATTTT. It is translated as CASSPQGGNQPQHF.

The rearrangement uses TRBV6-5 and TRBJ2-3, with D tentatively TRBD2 (7 bases). V lost 6 bases and J 6 bases, leaving 19 bases between the germline ends. This CDR3 has 15 residues. Germline CDR1 MNHEY, CDR2 SVGAGI. The CDR3 spells CASSDFGGGGDTQYF. CDR3 nucleotide sequence: TGTGCCAGCAGCGATTTCGGCGGGGGCGGGGATACGCAGTATTTT.